This T cell receptor (beta chain) is drawn from a study of OX40 agonist ivuxolimab in advanced cancers. Study information: People who had prior anti-PD-1, anti-PD-L1 or anti-CTLA-4 therapy could take part, and roughly 44% had some.

The method was immunoSEQ multiplex PCR; TCRdb's version includes in-frame clones alone and lacks a portion of them. The sample has 77,000 or so clones, 85% to 90% seen once; the top ten hold about an eighth. Study outcomes and limitations: Clonal expansion from baseline to week 6 occurred in both CD4+ and CD8+ T cells. Among some nonresponders, normalized T-cell clonal expansion was also low.

Comments on this clone: Antigen specificity is unknown.

Specimen: CD4+ or CD8+ T cells sorted from blood, collected in a trial of the OX40 agonist ivuxolimab. The TCR was taken from an adult with an advanced solid tumor such as melanoma, head and neck, liver or kidney cancer.

The CDR3 DNA reads as TGCGCCAGCAGCTTGGCCACCCTTTACACAGATACGCAGTATTTT. It is translated as CASSLATLYTDTQYF. The V call is TRBV5-1, the J call TRBJ2-3; D unclear. The V gene lost 0 bases and the J gene lost 2 bases, with 10 bases spanning the gap. Looked up from germline, CDR1 is SGHRS and CDR2 is YFSETQ. The CDR3 is made up of 15 amino acids.